Sequencing of this T cell receptor (beta chain) was carried out in a study of OX40 agonist ivuxolimab in advanced cancers. Whole-study context: Of mixed ages from about 20 to 85 and averaging roughly 66 years, the group was 65% to 85% male. Three patients had partial responses: one hepatocellular carcinoma, two cutaneous melanoma.

The repertoire was sequenced with immunoSEQ multiplex PCR; TCRdb's copy has only in-frame clones and lacks some. The sample includes roughly 60,000 clones, around nine tenths seen only once; the top ten take approximately 1.1%. Study conclusions and caveats: At 0.1 to 3.0 mg/kg, CD4+ and CD8+ blood T cells expanded clonally by week 6. More expanded clones were found, on average, in CD8+ than in CD4+ T cells.

Germline V gene data show CDR1 as SNHLY and CDR2 as FYNNEI. V was trimmed by 1 base and J by 5 bases, leaving 2 bases between them. There are 11 residues in the CDR3. Comment on this clone: Its antigen is not identified.

This chain joins TRBV2 and TRBJ2-5; D remains unclear. This clonotype was sampled from an adult with an advanced solid tumor such as melanoma, head and neck, liver or kidney cancer. This material consisted of CD4+ or CD8+ T cells sorted from blood, taken in a trial of the OX40 agonist ivuxolimab. The CDR3 is CASSEEETQYF. The CDR3 DNA reads TGTGCCAGCAGTGAAGAGGAGACCCAGTACTTC.